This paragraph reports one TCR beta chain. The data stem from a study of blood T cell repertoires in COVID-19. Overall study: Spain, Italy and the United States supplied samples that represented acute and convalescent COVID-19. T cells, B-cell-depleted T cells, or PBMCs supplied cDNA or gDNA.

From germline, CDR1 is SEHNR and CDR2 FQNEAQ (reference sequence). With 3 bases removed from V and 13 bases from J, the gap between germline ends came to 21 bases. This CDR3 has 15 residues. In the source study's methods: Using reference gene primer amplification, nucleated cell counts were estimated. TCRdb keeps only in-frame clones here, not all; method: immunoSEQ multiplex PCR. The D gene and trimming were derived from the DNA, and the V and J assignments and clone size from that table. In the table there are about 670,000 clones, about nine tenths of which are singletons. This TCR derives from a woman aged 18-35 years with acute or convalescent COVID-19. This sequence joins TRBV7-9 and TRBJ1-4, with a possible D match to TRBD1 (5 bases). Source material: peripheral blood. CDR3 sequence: CASSFGGPGEMGLFF. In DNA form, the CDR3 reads TGTGCCAGCAGCTTTGGGGGACCGGGGGAAATGGGACTGTTTTTT.